These 25 T cell receptor beta chains came from one sample sequenced in a study of identical twins. TCRdb re-analysed the 5' RACE reads in MiXCR, keeping a single row per CDR3 protein. The table has 1.5 million to 2 million distinct CDR3 sequences, about 32% seen once. The sample was cord blood. The receptors were sampled from a newborn girl in good health.

This clonotype was counted many times. V and J are TRBV5-5 and TRBJ1-2; no definite D call. In germline, CDR1 is SGHKS, CDR2 YYEKEE (reference sequence). There are 12 residues in the CDR3. V was clipped by 4 bases and J by 2 bases, with 6 bases between them. The DNA of the CDR3 is TGTGCCAGCAGCGAGGAAAACTATGGCTACACCTTC. Translation: CASSEENYGYTF.

This clonotype was counted only a few times. The genes are TRBV20-1 and TRBJ2-6; D is undetermined. The CDR3 length is 12 residues. Germline-derived CDR1 and CDR2 are DFQATT and SNEGSKA (reference sequence). V was shortened by 3 bases and J by 4 bases, with 4 bases between the two germline ends. The CDR3 sequence: CSASNGANVLTF. DNA of the CDR3: TGCAGTGCTAGTAACGGGGCCAACGTCCTGACTTTC.

This clonotype was picked up a small number of times. The chain has TRBV12-3 or TRBV12-4 and TRBJ1-2, with D maybe TRBD1 (5 bases). The CDR3 runs 14 residues. V lost 2 bases and J 6 bases, leaving 13 bases between the germline ends. The CDR3 bases are TGTGCCAGCAGTTTAAGGCATGGGGGTAATGGCTACACCTTC. Translation: CASSLRHGGNGYTF.

V is TRBV18 and J is TRBJ2-1; perhaps TRBD2 as D (6 bases). Gene TRBJ2-7 matches the end of the DNA better, so the J call may be wrong. This CDR3 is built from 15 residues. Germline V gene data show CDR1 as KGHSH and CDR2 as LQKENI. In DNA form, the CDR3 reads TGTGCCAGCTCACCACACCGACTAGTCTACAATGAGCAGTACTTC. It codes for CASSPHRLVYNEQYF.

This rearrangement joins TRBV5-1 to TRBJ2-7; TRBD1 is a possible D gene (5 bases). Germline assignment: CDR1 SGHRS and CDR2 YFSETQ. The V end lost 4 bases, the J end lost 0 bases, and 14 bases lay between the germline ends. CDR3 length equals 15 residues. The CDR3 sequence is CASSTGTGFSYEQYF. CDR3 in DNA: TGCGCCAGCAGCACAGGAACAGGCTTCTCCTACGAGCAGTACTTC.

Worth noting for this clonotype: The junction does not match germline at one end; this may be a read error. The chain couples TRBV5-1 to TRBJ2-3; D is ambiguous. CDR3 length: 14 residues. CDR1 and CDR2 (germline): SGHRS, YFSETQ. Here the CDR3 reads CASSLQVSTDTRYF. The CDR3 bases are TGCGCCAGCAGCTTGCAGGTTAGCACAGATACGCGGTATTTT.

This clonotype was detected a few times. The chain joins TRBV20-1 to TRBJ2-5; D gene uncertain. CDR3 length equals 13 residues. Trimming left V 3 bases short and J 0 bases short, with 8 bases between. Looked up from germline, CDR1 is DFQATT and CDR2 is SNEGSKA (reference sequence). The CDR3 sequence is CSARVKYQETQYF. The CDR3 nucleotides read TGCAGTGCTAGGGTGAAGTACCAAGAGACCCAGTACTTC.

DNA for the CDR3: TGTGCTAGTGGTTTAACCCCCCATATCCGACAGGGCAATCAGCCCCAGCATTTT. Translation: CASGLTPHIRQGNQPQHF. The rearrangement joins TRBV12-5 to TRBJ1-5, with D perhaps matching TRBD1 (6 bases). Germline CDR1 LGHNT, CDR2 FRNRAP. The CDR3 sequence is 18 residues long. V shed 3 bases and J shed 2 bases, with 20 bases lying between them.

This clonotype was seen just once. This may arise from a read error, as a much more abundant clone is one base away. V gene TRBV20-1 combines with J gene TRBJ2-7; 11 positions agree with TRBD2. The CDR3 covers 15 residues. Germline assignment: CDR1 DFQATT and CDR2 SNEGSKA (reference sequence). The CDR3 nucleotides are TGCAGTGCACCCTTTAGCGGGAGGGAGTCCTACAAGCAGTACTTC. Translated: CSAPFSGRESYKQYF.

The CDR3: CASGVRSEETQYF. The CDR3 DNA follows: TGTGCCAGCGGGGTTCGGTCTGAGGAGACCCAGTACTTC. V usage is TRBV5-4 and J usage is TRBJ2-7, with D unclear. The end of the DNA is better explained by TRBJ2-5, so the J call may be wrong. The CDR3 sequence is 13 residues long. Germline loops: CDR1 SGHNT, CDR2 YYREEE (reference sequence).

This clonotype has ten or more counts. The V call is TRBV10-2, the J call TRBJ2-4; 12 bases match TRBD2. The CDR3 length is 15 residues. J gave up 1 base and V 9 bases, and 4 bases lay outside the gene matches. The germline gives CDR1 WSHSY, CDR2 SAAADI. CDR3 protein: CASRLAGAAKNIQYF. The CDR3 bases are TGCGCCAGTCGACTAGCGGGGGCCGCCAAAAACATTCAGTACTTC.

The V and J genes are TRBV6-2 or TRBV6-3 and TRBJ2-5; no definite D call. The J call may be mistaken, given a closer DNA end match to TRBJ2-7. Germline loops: CDR1 MNHEY, CDR2 SVGEGT. This CDR3 spans 14 amino acids. The CDR3: CASSYGLNSYEQYF. The CDR3 DNA reads TGTGCCAGCAGTTACGGCCTCAACTCGTACGAGCAGTACTTC.

This chain uses TRBV5-1 with TRBJ2-1; 9 positions agree with TRBD2. Unmatched junction bases numbered 7, after V lost 4 bases and J lost 8 bases. The CDR3 spans 14 residues. Germline V gene lookup returns CDR1 SGHRS and CDR2 YFSETQ. CDR3 sequence reads: CASSEGLAADEQFF. The CDR3 bases are TGCGCCAGCAGCGAGGGACTAGCTGCGGATGAGCAGTTCTTC.

The chain combines TRBV28 with TRBJ2-1, with a weak D call TRBD2 (6 bases). Per germline, CDR1 MDHEN and CDR2 SYDVKM. The CDR3 totals 13 residues. The V and J ends lost 6 bases and 4 bases respectively, with 10 bases between them. CDR3 sequence reads: CASRRDLYNEQFF. The CDR3, as DNA: TGTGCCAGCAGACGGGACTTATACAATGAGCAGTTCTTC.

The genes are TRBV7-9 and TRBJ1-4; the match to TRBD1 covers 9 bases. The CDR3 has 15 residues. V dropped 6 bases and J dropped 7; count of bases not matched to a gene: 9. In germline, CDR1 is SEHNR, CDR2 FQNEAQ (reference sequence). CDR3 bases: TGTGCCAGCAGTCCCGGGGACAGGGAAGGTGAAAAACTGTTTTTT. This encodes CASSPGDREGEKLFF.

This chain joins TRBV10-2 and TRBJ2-4, with TRBD2 identical over 7 bases. The DNA end lines up better with TRBJ2-5; the J call may be wrong. The CDR3 covers 14 residues. The V gene's germline CDR1 is WSHSY and CDR2 SAAADI. For the CDR3, the DNA is TGCGCCAGCACTGAACCGGGGGGCCAAGAGACCCAGTACTTC. Encoded protein: CASTEPGGQETQYF.

The rearrangement uses TRBV18 and TRBJ2-1, with D tentatively TRBD1 or TRBD2 (5 bases each). Germline V CDR1 and CDR2: KGHSH, LQKENI. The CDR3 contains 14 residues. Trimming removed 6 bases from V and 7 bases from J, with 16 bases in between. CDR3 DNA: TGTGCCAGCTCTCTCCCGGACTGGGGGAATGAGCAGTTCTTC. Its protein product is CASSLPDWGNEQFF.

The chain has TRBV20-1 and TRBJ2-5; possible D gene TRBD2, 6 bases. Deletions cut 4 bases from V and 0 bases from J, with 9 bases between. Looked up from germline, CDR1 is DFQATT and CDR2 is SNEGSKA (reference sequence). This CDR3 spans 13 amino acids. The CDR3 is CSATGRNQETQYF. The CDR3 coding sequence is TGCAGTGCTACAGGGAGGAACCAAGAGACCCAGTACTTC.

This clonotype was seen a handful of times. J is TRBJ1-2 and V is TRBV6-6, with TRBD1 as a possible D gene (5 bases). CDR1 and CDR2 (germline): MNHNY, SVGAGI (reference sequence). The length of the CDR3 is 14 residues. V lost 1 base, J lost 6 bases, and 12 bases lay in between. CDR3 residues: CASSYYAGIDGYTF. The CDR3 DNA sequence: TGTGCCAGCAGTTACTATGCAGGGATCGATGGCTACACCTTC.

A few counts support this clonotype. This chain links TRBV10-3 with TRBJ2-7; 9 bases are shared with TRBD2. Germline-derived CDR1 and CDR2 are ENHRY and SYGVKD. The ends lost 2 bases at V and 4 bases at J; junction bases unmatched: 12. The CDR3 totals 17 residues. The CDR3, as DNA: TGTGCCATCAGTGAGCTGCGAGGCGGGGGGGATCGGTACGAGCAGTACTTC. Translation gives CAISELRGGGDRYEQYF.

This clonotype was recorded only once. A read error may be the cause here, since a much bigger clone is one base away. CDR3 in amino acids: CDSTRDNYGYTF. CDR3 DNA: TGTGACAGCACCCGGGACAACTATGGCTACACCTTC. The chain employs TRBV6-2 or TRBV6-3 and TRBJ1-2; D is possibly TRBD1 (5 bases). The CDR3 runs 12 residues. CDR1 and CDR2 from the germline V gene are MNHEY and SVGEGT.

This chain links TRBV5-8 with TRBJ1-5; weak D call: TRBD1 (6 bases). V shed 1 base and J shed 3 bases, with 14 bases lying between them. Germline CDR1 SGHTS, CDR2 YDEGEE. This CDR3 has 16 amino acids. CDR3 sequence: CASSLIPGTINQPQHF. CDR3 nucleotides: TGTGCCAGCAGCTTGATTCCCGGGACAATCAATCAGCCCCAGCATTTT.

This clonotype has only a few counts. This chain uses TRBV20-1 with TRBJ1-5; weak D call: TRBD1 (6 bases). CDR1 is DFQATT, CDR2 SNEGSKA, per germline (reference sequence). There are 14 residues in the CDR3. The CDR3 DNA is TGCGGTGGCGGGGGCCCTTATAGCAATCAGCCCCAGCATTTT. Residues: CGGGGPYSNQPQHF.

J is TRBJ1-2 and V is TRBV20-1; possibly TRBD1 for D (5 bases). Germline CDR1 is DFQATT and CDR2 is SNEGSKA (reference sequence). The V and J ends lost 5 bases and 4 bases respectively, with 8 bases between them. The CDR3 spans 11 residues. The DNA of the CDR3 is TGCAGTGCTTGGGACTTCTATGGCTACACCTTC. Amino acids: CSAWDFYGYTF.

The chain employs TRBV12-3 or TRBV12-4 and TRBJ2-2; D is unresolved. CDR3 length: 16 residues. Trimming stripped 5 bases from V and 0 bases from J, with 13 bases between. CDR3 nucleotides: TGTGCCAGCAGTGGCTGGATGATCGCGAACACCGGGGAGCTGTTTTTT. It codes for CASSGWMIANTGELFF.